This TCR beta chain was identified during a study of T cells in Graves' hyperthyroidism and ophthalmopathy. Notes on the study in general: Ophthalmopathy cases were set apart from stable hyperthyroidism by a 13 V-J model.

Using RNA transcripts as the source, TCR beta CDR3 regions were amplified. The primer set for the first-round RT-PCR of the TCR CDR3 was HTBI. TCRdb redid the calling of the multiplex PCR reads with MiXCR, one entry per CDR3 protein. The data contain around 560,000 distinct CDR3 sequences, around 15% of them seen just once; the ten biggest clones take up about 17%. This CDR3 has 15 amino acids. CDR1 and CDR2 (germline): LGHNA, YNFKEQ. With 1 base clipped from V and 7 bases from J, the junction kept 9 bases outside the gene matches. Graves' hyperthyroidism without ophthalmopathy progression within 18 months was termed stable. This clonotype was picked up a small number of times. Its target is not known.

This receptor was taken from a woman under 30 with Graves' hyperthyroidism. This rearrangement joins TRBV4-2 to TRBJ1-1; TRBD1 matches 7 bases. The sequencing input was blood. The CDR3 DNA is TGTGCCAGCAGCCAAGGACAGGGCAACAATTTTGAAGCTTTCTTT. Amino acid sequence: CASSQGQGNNFEAFF.